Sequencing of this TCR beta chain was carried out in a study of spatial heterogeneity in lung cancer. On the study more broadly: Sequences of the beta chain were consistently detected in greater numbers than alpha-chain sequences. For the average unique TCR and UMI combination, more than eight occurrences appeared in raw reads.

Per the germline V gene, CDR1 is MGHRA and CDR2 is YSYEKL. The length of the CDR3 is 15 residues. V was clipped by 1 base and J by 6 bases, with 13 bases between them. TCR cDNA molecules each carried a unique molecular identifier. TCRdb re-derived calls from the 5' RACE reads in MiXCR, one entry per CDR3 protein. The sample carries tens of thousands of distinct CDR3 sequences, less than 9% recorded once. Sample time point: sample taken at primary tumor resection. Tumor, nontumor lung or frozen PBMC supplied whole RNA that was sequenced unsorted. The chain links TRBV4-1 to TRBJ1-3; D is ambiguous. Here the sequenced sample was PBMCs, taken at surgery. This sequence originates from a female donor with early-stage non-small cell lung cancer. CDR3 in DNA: TGCGCCAGCAGCCAAGTCCGGGAACTCGAAAACACCATATATTTT. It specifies CASSQVRELENTIYF.